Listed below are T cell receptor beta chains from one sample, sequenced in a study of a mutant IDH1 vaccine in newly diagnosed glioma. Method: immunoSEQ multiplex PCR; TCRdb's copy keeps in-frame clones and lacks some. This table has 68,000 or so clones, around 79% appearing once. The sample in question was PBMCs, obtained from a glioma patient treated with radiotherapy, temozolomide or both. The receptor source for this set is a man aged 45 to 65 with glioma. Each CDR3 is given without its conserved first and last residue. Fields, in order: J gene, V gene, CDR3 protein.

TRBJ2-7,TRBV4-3,ASSQDRGTGGHEQY
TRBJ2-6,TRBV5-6,ASSLYRLSAGANVLT
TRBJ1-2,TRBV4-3,ASSRSGGGGNYGYT
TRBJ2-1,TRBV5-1,ASSLRTSGGHEQF
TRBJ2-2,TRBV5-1,ASSLWVRGTGELF
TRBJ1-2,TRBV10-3,AITSEERAGGYT
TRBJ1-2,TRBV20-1,SAEGGGRYT
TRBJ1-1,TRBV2,ASSGSNSNLNTEAF
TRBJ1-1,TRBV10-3,ASTGRSNTEAF
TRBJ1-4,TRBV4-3,ASSQGQGGEKLF
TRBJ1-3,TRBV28,ASSWVAEGNTIY
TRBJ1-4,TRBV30,AWSVEAATRGVF
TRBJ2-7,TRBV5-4,ASRGDLTSYEQY